The rows below give T cell receptor beta chains drawn from one sample of a study of T cell responses to AZD1222 COVID-19 vaccine. Sequencing used immunoSEQ multiplex PCR; TCRdb keeps in-frame clones, though not all of them. The data contain 75,000 to 100,000 clones, roughly 90% of them singletons. Material: peripheral blood, obtained on day 0 of AZD1222 vaccination. These receptors were taken from an adult in good health. The CDR3 runs from the conserved cysteine through the conserved F or W. Fields, in order: clone size, CDR3 length, J gene, V gene, D gene, CDR3 protein, CDR3 DNA. A D gene is named only where the DNA matches it firmly. Size values are once, few and many counts, or a class for expanded clones, and some rows have none.

abundance: -
len: 13
j_gene: TRBJ2-7
v_gene: TRBV30
d_gene: -
CDR3aa: CASNGRLPYEQYF
CDR3nt: TGTGCCTCCAACGGACGGTTACCCTACGAGCAGTACTTC

abundance: -
len: 17
j_gene: TRBJ2-5
v_gene: TRBV19
d_gene: TRBD1
CDR3aa: CASSIVKGTGPQETQYF
CDR3nt: TGTGCCAGTAGTATAGTTAAAGGGACAGGGCCTCAAGAGACCCAGTACTTC

abundance: -
len: 13
j_gene: TRBJ2-2
v_gene: TRBV5-4
d_gene: -
CDR3aa: CASSFPGTGELFF
CDR3nt: TGTGCCAGCAGCTTTCCCGGAACCGGGGAGCTGTTTTTT

abundance: -
len: 11
j_gene: TRBJ1-5
v_gene: TRBV6-5
d_gene: -
CDR3aa: CASSQNQPQHF
CDR3nt: TGTGCCAGCAGCCAAAATCAGCCCCAGCATTTT

abundance: -
len: 15
j_gene: TRBJ1-5
v_gene: TRBV19
d_gene: -
CDR3aa: CASSKGTANNQPQHF
CDR3nt: TGTGCCAGTAGTAAGGGAACAGCTAACAATCAGCCCCAGCATTTT

abundance: -
len: 14
j_gene: TRBJ1-4
v_gene: TRBV5-1
d_gene: -
CDR3aa: CASSADSHNEKLFF
CDR3nt: TGCGCCAGCAGCGCCGACAGCCATAATGAAAAACTGTTTTTT

abundance: -
len: 17
j_gene: TRBJ1-3
v_gene: TRBV4-3
d_gene: -
CDR3aa: CASSQVGRGNSGNTIYF
CDR3nt: TGCGCCAGCAGCCAAGTTGGGCGGGGGAACTCTGGAAACACCATATATTTT

abundance: -
len: 15
j_gene: TRBJ1-3
v_gene: TRBV6-5
d_gene: TRBD1
CDR3aa: CASRRQGAAGNTIYF
CDR3nt: TGTGCCAGCAGAAGACAGGGGGCGGCTGGAAACACCATATATTTT

abundance: few
len: 12
j_gene: TRBJ2-1
v_gene: TRBV7-3
d_gene: -
CDR3aa: CASSFLGREQFF
CDR3nt: TGTGCCAGCAGCTTTCTGGGTAGGGAGCAGTTCTTC

abundance: -
len: 15
j_gene: TRBJ2-2
v_gene: TRBV28
d_gene: TRBD1
CDR3aa: CASSPWTGNTGELFF
CDR3nt: TGTGCCAGCAGCCCCTGGACAGGGAACACCGGGGAGCTGTTTTTT

abundance: few
len: 17
j_gene: TRBJ2-2
v_gene: TRBV18
d_gene: TRBD1
CDR3aa: CASSPFRDRAYTGELFF
CDR3nt: TGTGCCAGCTCACCATTTAGGGACAGGGCCTACACCGGGGAGCTGTTTTTT

abundance: -
len: 14
j_gene: TRBJ1-5
v_gene: TRBV2
d_gene: -
CDR3aa: CASKGGGVNQPQHF
CDR3nt: TGTGCCAGCAAGGGGGGAGGGGTGAATCAGCCCCAGCATTTT

abundance: once
len: 12
j_gene: TRBJ2-7
v_gene: TRBV13
d_gene: -
CDR3aa: CASSQGPYEQYF
CDR3nt: TGTGCCAGCAGCCAGGGGCCCTACGAGCAGTACTTC

abundance: few
len: 15
j_gene: TRBJ1-1
v_gene: TRBV6-2/TRBV6-3
d_gene: -
CDR3aa: CASSYTPGRNTEAFF
CDR3nt: TGTGCCAGCAGTTACACCCCCGGACGCAACACTGAAGCTTTCTTT

abundance: -
len: 13
j_gene: TRBJ1-1
v_gene: TRBV11-1
d_gene: -
CDR3aa: CASSSESDTEAFF
CDR3nt: TGTGCCAGCAGCTCGGAGTCGGACACTGAAGCTTTCTTT

abundance: -
len: 16
j_gene: TRBJ1-5
v_gene: TRBV6-5
d_gene: -
CDR3aa: CASSYRWTDSNQPQHF
CDR3nt: TGTGCCAGCAGTTATCGATGGACAGATAGCAATCAGCCCCAGCATTTT

abundance: -
len: 15
j_gene: TRBJ2-5
v_gene: TRBV2
d_gene: -
CDR3aa: CASSEDAGFQETQYF
CDR3nt: TGTGCCAGCAGTGAAGACGCGGGGTTCCAAGAGACCCAGTACTTC

abundance: -
len: 16
j_gene: TRBJ1-6
v_gene: TRBV9
d_gene: -
CDR3aa: CASSVGSGSYNSPLHF
CDR3nt: TGTGCCAGCAGCGTAGGATCAGGGTCGTATAATTCACCCCTCCACTTT

abundance: -
len: 17
j_gene: TRBJ2-2
v_gene: TRBV24-1
d_gene: -
CDR3aa: CATSDPRVTTNTGELFF
CDR3nt: TGTGCCACCAGTGACCCCAGGGTGACAACGAACACCGGGGAGCTGTTTTTT

abundance: -
len: 13
j_gene: TRBJ1-2
v_gene: TRBV7-9
d_gene: -
CDR3aa: CASSLPQAYGYTF
CDR3nt: TGTGCCAGCAGCTTACCCCAAGCCTATGGCTACACCTTC